This entry is about one T cell receptor beta chain. The data are from a study of T cell changes during pregnancy in multiple sclerosis. V lost 3 bases, J lost 1 base, and 6 bases lay in between. Germline CDR1 is SGHNT and CDR2 is YENEEA. This CDR3 comprises 13 residues. Here immunoSEQ multiplex PCR was the method, and the copy in TCRdb shows in-frame clones only, minus some. This table has approximately 52,000 clones, roughly 92% appearing once. This clonotype was obtained from a female donor with multiple sclerosis, enrolled in a pregnancy study. This sequence joins TRBV11-3 and TRBJ1-1, with unresolved D. The material was CD4+ T cells from peripheral blood mononuclear cells, obtained in the third trimester of pregnancy. In DNA, the CDR3 is TGTGCCAGCAGCTTCCAGGAGAACACTGAAGCTTTCTTT. It is translated as CASSFQENTEAFF.